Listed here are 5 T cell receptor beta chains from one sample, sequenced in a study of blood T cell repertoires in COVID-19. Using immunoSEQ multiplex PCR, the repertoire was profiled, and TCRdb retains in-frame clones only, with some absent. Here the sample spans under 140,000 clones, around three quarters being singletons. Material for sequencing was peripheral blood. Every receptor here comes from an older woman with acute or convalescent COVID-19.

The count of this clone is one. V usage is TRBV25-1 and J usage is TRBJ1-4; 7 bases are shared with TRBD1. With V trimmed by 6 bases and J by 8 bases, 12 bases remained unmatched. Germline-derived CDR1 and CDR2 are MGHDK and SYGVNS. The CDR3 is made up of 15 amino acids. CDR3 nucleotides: TGTGCCAGCAGGGAAACAGGGGATTATAGCGAAAAACTGTTTTTT. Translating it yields CASRETGDYSEKLFF.

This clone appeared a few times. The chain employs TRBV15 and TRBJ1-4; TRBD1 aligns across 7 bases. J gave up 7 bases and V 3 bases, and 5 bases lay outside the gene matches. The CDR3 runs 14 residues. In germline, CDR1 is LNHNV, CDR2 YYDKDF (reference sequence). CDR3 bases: TGTGCCACCAGCAGGACAGGGTTAGGTGAAAAACTGTTTTTT. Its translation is CATSRTGLGEKLFF.

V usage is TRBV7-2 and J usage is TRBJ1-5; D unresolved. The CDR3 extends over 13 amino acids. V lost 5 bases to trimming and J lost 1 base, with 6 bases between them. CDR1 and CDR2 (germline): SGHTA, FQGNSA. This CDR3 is CASSPRSNQPQHF. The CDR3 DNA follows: TGTGCCAGCAGCCCGAGAAGCAATCAGCCCCAGCATTTT. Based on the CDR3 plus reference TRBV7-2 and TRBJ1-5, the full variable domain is GAGVSQSPSNKVTEKGKDVELRCDPISGHTALYWYRQSLGQGLEFLIYFQGNSAPDKSGLPSDRFSAERTGGSVSTLTIQRTQQEDSAVYLCASSPRSNQPQHFGDGTRLSIL.

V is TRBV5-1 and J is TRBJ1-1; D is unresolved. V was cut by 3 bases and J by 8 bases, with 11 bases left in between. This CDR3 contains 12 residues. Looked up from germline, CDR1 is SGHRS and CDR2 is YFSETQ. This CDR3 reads CASSSSAQEAFF. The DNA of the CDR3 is TGCGCCAGCAGCTCGTCAGCGCAAGAAGCTTTCTTT.

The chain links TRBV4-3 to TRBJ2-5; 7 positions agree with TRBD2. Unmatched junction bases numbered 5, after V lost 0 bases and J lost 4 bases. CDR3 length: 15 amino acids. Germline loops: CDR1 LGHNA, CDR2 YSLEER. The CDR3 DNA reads TGCGCCAGCAGCCAAGAGACGGGGGGTCGAGAGACCCAGTACTTC. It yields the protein CASSQETGGRETQYF.